This T cell receptor beta chain was identified during a study of blood T cell repertoires in COVID-19. Overall study context: PBMCs, B-cell-depleted T cells, or T cells were the source of the cDNA or gDNA that made up the material.

The CDR3 loop spans 14 amino acids. Germline lookup yields CDR1 SQVTM and CDR2 ANQGSEA. The junction had 6 bases not matched to a gene; V was cut back by 5 bases and J by 4 bases. Authors' data handling: Counts of nucleated cells, estimated from reference gene primer amplification, were obtained. Sequenced by immunoSEQ multiplex PCR; TCRdb stores in-frame clones only, minus some. V and J calls and clone size are as listed in that table; D and trimming were resolved from the DNA. The sample records approximately 230,000 clones, roughly 88% being singletons. Participants were aged roughly 18 to 89 years from 20 to 30 US areas.

The sample consisted of PBMCs or T cells enriched from blood (not recorded which). The gene calls are TRBV29-1 and TRBJ2-3; 10 nucleotides match TRBD1. This sequence originates from a woman in her forties or fifties with acute COVID-19. In DNA, the CDR3 is TGCAGCGTTTTACGGGACAGGGGACCAGATACGCAGTATTTT. Translation gives CSVLRDRGPDTQYF.